This T cell receptor (beta chain) was profiled in a study of T cells of healthy individuals. TCRdb passed the 5' RACE reads through MiXCR, listing each CDR3 protein once. The sample holds some 100,000 distinct CDR3 sequences, under 20% seen once. CDR1 is SGHTA, CDR2 FQGNSA, per germline. The CDR3 covers 16 residues. V lost 4 bases, J lost 3 bases, and 10 bases stayed unmatched. The sequence derives from a human donor in good health. The chain couples TRBV7-2 to TRBJ1-2, with 8 bases matching TRBD1. DNA of the CDR3: TGTGCCAGCAGCTCGTTGGGACAGGCTCCTTACTATGGCTACACCTTC. Protein: CASSSLGQAPYYGYTF.